The next 28 T cell receptor beta chains were all read from a single sample in a study of lymphopenia after photon versus proton radiotherapy. Measured with immunoSEQ multiplex PCR; TCRdb has only the in-frame clones, and not every one. This sample has 25,000 or so clones, with 75% to 90% found just once. The specimen comprised peripheral blood, sampled from a patient treated with photon-based radiotherapy. These receptor sequences come from a man under 40 with gastric cancer.

This chain joins TRBV4-1 and TRBJ2-3, with D possibly TRBD2 on 6 matching bases. Germline values: CDR1 MGHRA, CDR2 YSYEKL. The CDR3 covers 15 residues. Trimming pared 0 bases from V and 2 bases from J, leaving 9 bases between. CDR3 loop: CASSQDAGYTDTQYF. CDR3 in DNA: TGCGCCAGCAGCCAAGATGCGGGGTACACAGATACGCAGTATTTT.

The table lists this clone with a few counts. The chain uses TRBV9 and TRBJ2-5, with D possibly called TRBD1 or TRBD2 (5 bases each). Deletions cut 4 bases from V and 5 bases from J, with 15 bases between. This CDR3 contains 14 residues. CDR1 is SGDLS, CDR2 YYNGEE, per germline. CDR3: CASSPPGTRETQYF. CDR3 nucleotide sequence: TGTGCCAGCAGCCCTCCCGGGACGAGGGAGACCCAGTACTTC.

The rearrangement links TRBV2 to TRBJ1-4; the D gene is possibly TRBD1 (6 bases). This CDR3 has 15 amino acids. Trimming removed 6 bases from V and 7 bases from J, with 18 bases in between. CDR1 and CDR2 from the germline V gene are SNHLY and FYNNEI. The CDR3 is CASRRGGGAGEKLFF. Here the CDR3 DNA reads TGTGCCAGCAGAAGAGGTGGGGGGGCCGGTGAAAAACTGTTTTTT.

The V call is TRBV28, the J call TRBJ2-7; D not certain. The CDR3 has 12 amino acids. Trimming cost V 3 bases and J 5 bases, with 8 bases left between them. CDR1 is MDHEN, CDR2 SYDVKM, per germline. For the CDR3, the DNA is TGTGCCAGCAGTTTGCTTGGAAACGAGCAGTACTTC. As protein: CASSLLGNEQYF.

In its sample, this clone was seen a few times. This chain uses TRBV5-6 with TRBJ2-6; D gene unclear. The germline V gene encodes CDR1 SGHDT and CDR2 YYEEEE. Trimming pared 2 bases from V and 0 bases from J, leaving 9 bases between. The CDR3 is made up of 16 amino acids. The CDR3 bases are TGTGCCAGCAGCTTTAGGAGCTACTCTGGGGCCAACGTCCTGACTTTC. Protein: CASSFRSYSGANVLTF.

V usage is TRBV5-1 and J usage is TRBJ2-7, with D tentatively TRBD1 or TRBD2 (5 bases each). Per germline, CDR1 SGHRS and CDR2 YFSETQ. This CDR3 is 15 amino acids long. With 2 bases removed from V and 3 bases from J, the gap between germline ends came to 15 bases. The CDR3 region is CASSFDGTQGYEQYF. As DNA, the CDR3 is TGCGCCAGCAGCTTCGACGGGACCCAAGGCTACGAGCAGTACTTC.

CDR3 in DNA: TGTGCCAGCAGCCAACTAGCGAGGGACGAGCAGTACTTC. This encodes CASSQLARDEQYF. The rearrangement joins TRBV28 to TRBJ2-7, with 7 bases aligning to TRBD2. The germline gives CDR1 MDHEN, CDR2 SYDVKM. V gave up 6 bases and J gave up 5 bases; unmatched junction bases: 7. This CDR3 has 13 residues.

The genes are TRBV28 and TRBJ2-5, with 11 nucleotides matching TRBD2. The J call may be mistaken, given a closer DNA end match to TRBJ2-7. Germline CDR1 and CDR2: MDHEN and SYDVKM. The CDR3 loop spans 15 amino acids. The CDR3 here is CASSTSSGRSYEQYF. The CDR3 bases are TGTGCCAGCAGTACCTCTAGCGGGAGGTCCTACGAGCAGTACTTC.

This clone appeared a single time. The chain joins TRBV29-1 to TRBJ2-1; D may be TRBD2 (6 bases). Trimming took off 1 base at V and 9 bases at J, with 16 bases between the two ends. The CDR3 totals 14 residues. CDR1 and CDR2 (germline): SQVTM, ANQGSEA. The chain's CDR3 is CSVEGRGSSIEQFF. The CDR3 bases are TGCAGCGTTGAAGGGCGGGGCTCGTCAATTGAGCAGTTCTTC.

The J gene is TRBJ1-5, the V gene TRBV6-6; D unresolved. V dropped 5 bases and J dropped 1 base, with 12 bases sitting between them. The CDR3 spans 15 residues. Germline V lookup: CDR1 MNHNY, CDR2 SVGAGI (reference sequence). The CDR3 here is CASSEGLRSNQPQHF. DNA for the CDR3: TGTGCCAGCAGTGAGGGTTTAAGGAGCAATCAGCCCCAGCATTTT.

The chain employs TRBV4-2 and TRBJ1-4; D call uncertain. CDR3 length equals 14 residues. Germline V CDR1 and CDR2: LGHNA, YNFKEQ. V lost 0 bases, J lost 6 bases, and 8 bases lay in between. The CDR3 DNA reads TGTGCCAGCAGCCAAGAGGAGCTAGATGAAAAACTGTTTTTT. Protein sequence: CASSQEELDEKLFF.

The chain couples TRBV6-5 to TRBJ2-1; D remains unclear. Germline CDR1 MNHEY, CDR2 SVGAGI. The V end was cut by 6 bases, the J end by 4 bases, with 16 bases between. The CDR3 runs 15 residues. The CDR3 bases are TGTGCCAGCAGCCAGAGATGGGATTCTTACAATGAGCAGTTCTTC. It translates to CASSQRWDSYNEQFF.

V gene TRBV5-1 combines with J gene TRBJ2-5; 8 nucleotides line up with TRBD2. CDR3 length: 16 residues. V lost 3 bases, J lost 5 bases, and 12 bases stayed unmatched. Germline lookup yields CDR1 SGHRS and CDR2 YFSETQ. The CDR3 reads CASSWSGTSGFETQYF. The CDR3 nucleotides are TGCGCCAGCAGCTGGTCCGGGACTAGTGGTTTTGAGACCCAGTACTTC.

This chain connects TRBV4-3 to TRBJ2-7, with 9 bases that match TRBD1. The germline V gene encodes CDR1 LGHNA and CDR2 YSLEER. V shed 0 bases and J 2 bases; nucleotides not matched to a gene: 8. CDR3 length: 17 residues. As DNA, the CDR3 is TGCGCCAGCAGCCAAGATTTGGGACAGGGAGATGCCTACGAGCAGTACTTC. Its translation: CASSQDLGQGDAYEQYF.

The chain employs TRBV6-1 and TRBJ2-7; unclear D gene. V gave up 2 bases and J gave up 3 bases, with 8 bases separating them. Per the germline V gene, CDR1 is MNHNS and CDR2 is SASEGT. This CDR3 spans 13 amino acids. In nucleotides, the CDR3 is TGTGCCAGCAGTGAATCCCTTGTCTACGAGCAGTACTTC. Amino acids: CASSESLVYEQYF.

V is TRBV28 and J is TRBJ1-6, with a possible D match to TRBD1 (6 bases). Germline CDR1 is MDHEN and CDR2 is SYDVKM. The V end was cut by 7 bases, the J end by 3 bases, with 10 bases between. The CDR3 length is 14 residues. CDR3 protein: CASIPTGYNSPLHF. The CDR3 nucleotides read TGTGCCAGCATCCCGACAGGCTATAATTCACCCCTCCACTTT.

This clone has a handful of counts. The rearrangement uses TRBV18 and TRBJ2-5, with a possible D match to TRBD1 (6 bases). The CDR3 extends over 16 amino acids. V lost 3 bases and J lost 4, with 18 bases in between. The germline V gene has CDR1 KGHSH and CDR2 LQKENI. The CDR3 DNA reads as TGTGCCAGCTCACCGGTCTTACCGGACAGTGGAGAGACCCAGTACTTC. Residues: CASSPVLPDSGETQYF.

DNA for the CDR3: TGTGCCAGCAGTCCCCGGACCGAGGCAGATGAGCAGTTCTTC. It translates to CASSPRTEADEQFF. V is TRBV6-1 and J is TRBJ2-1, with D hard to call. Trimming removed 5 bases from V and 8 bases from J, with 16 bases in between. CDR1 and CDR2 from the germline V gene are MNHNS and SASEGT. This CDR3 comprises 14 residues.

This clone was detected a few times. The J gene is TRBJ1-6, the V gene TRBV19, with D possibly being TRBD1 (6 bases). The CDR3 totals 16 residues. The V gene lost 10 bases and the J gene lost 5 bases, with 21 bases spanning the gap. In germline, CDR1 is LNHDA, CDR2 SQIVND (reference sequence). The CDR3 sequence is CATARQPGHNNSPLHF. The CDR3 nucleotides are TGTGCCACAGCTCGGCAACCGGGACATAATAATTCACCCCTCCACTTT.

The CDR3 nucleotides are TGTGCCAGCTCCCCCGGTGGGGGAGCACTCAATGAGCAGTTCTTC. Translated: CASSPGGGALNEQFF. This chain connects TRBV7-3 to TRBJ2-1; D is possibly TRBD1 or TRBD2 (5 bases each). Germline V gene sequence: CDR1 SGHTA, CDR2 FQGTGA. The V end was cut by 8 bases, the J end by 6 bases, with 20 bases between. The CDR3 is made up of 15 amino acids. The full variable domain, rest sourced from reference TRBV7-3 and TRBJ2-1, is GAGVSQTPSNKVTEKGKYVELRCDPISGHTALYWYRQSLGQGPEFLIYFQGTGAADDSGLPNDRFFAVRPEGSVSTLKIQRTERGDSAVYLCASSPGGGALNEQFFGPGTRLTVL.

The chain combines TRBV7-9 with TRBJ2-6, with TRBD1 matching 7 bases. V lost 5 bases, J lost 12 bases, and 13 bases stayed unmatched. The CDR3 length is 15 residues. Per the germline V gene, CDR1 is SEHNR and CDR2 is FQNEAQ (reference sequence). The DNA for the CDR3 is TGTGCCAGCAGCCTCAGGGGGTCTCCCGTCACCGTCCTGACTTTC. It translates to CASSLRGSPVTVLTF.

This clone was recorded only once. The V and J genes are TRBV19 and TRBJ2-3; 9 positions match TRBD2. CDR1 LNHDA and CDR2 SQIVND come from the germline V gene (reference sequence). The J segment lost 2 bases and the V segment lost 6 bases, leaving 6 bases of the junction unmatched. The CDR3 is made up of 15 amino acids. This chain's CDR3 is CASRERGAHTDTQYF. CDR3 in DNA: TGTGCCAGTAGAGAGCGGGGGGCCCACACAGATACGCAGTATTTT.

The chain combines TRBV25-1 with TRBJ2-7, with 11 bases matching TRBD2. The trim removed 5 bases at V and 0 bases at J, leaving 3 bases unmatched. The CDR3 has 15 residues. Germline CDR1 is MGHDK and CDR2 is SYGVNS. Here the CDR3 reads CASSSGLAGSYEQYF. The CDR3 DNA sequence: TGTGCCAGCAGTTCCGGACTAGCGGGCTCCTACGAGCAGTACTTC.

The V and J genes are TRBV6-1 and TRBJ2-7; D is possibly TRBD1 (6 bases). This CDR3 is built from 14 residues. Deletions cut 2 bases from V and 1 base from J, with 9 bases between. Germline V gene lookup returns CDR1 MNHNS and CDR2 SASEGT. The CDR3 region has the DNA TGTGCCAGCAGTGAACGCGGACAGTCCTACGAGCAGTACTTC. This translates into CASSERGQSYEQYF.

The chain is built from TRBV7-9 and TRBJ2-7; no clear D. Trimming took off 5 bases at V and 6 bases at J, with 20 bases between the two ends. Germline-derived CDR1 and CDR2 are SEHNR and FQNEAQ (reference sequence). This CDR3 is built from 15 residues. This CDR3 is CASSPRQVDRPEQYF. The CDR3 nucleotides are TGTGCCAGCAGCCCTAGGCAGGTGGACCGCCCCGAGCAGTACTTC.

The CDR3 bases are TGTGCCAGCAGTGAAACAGGGGTTTACGAGCAGTACTTC. This codes for CASSETGVYEQYF. The gene calls are TRBV25-1 and TRBJ2-7; 7 positions agree with TRBD1. CDR3 length: 13 residues. The germline CDR1 and CDR2 sequences are MGHDK and SYGVNS. Trimming at V came to 2 bases and at J to 4 bases, leaving 2 bases not matched to a gene.

This sequence joins TRBV5-1 and TRBJ2-3; D may be TRBD2 (7 bases). V was trimmed by 3 bases and J by 4 bases, leaving 12 bases between them. This CDR3 has 14 residues. The germline gives CDR1 SGHRS, CDR2 YFSETQ. CDR3 in amino acids: CASSSRGGSDTQYF. The CDR3 DNA sequence: TGCGCCAGCAGCTCTCGCGGGGGCTCAGATACGCAGTATTTT.

The sample holds one count of this clone. The rearrangement uses TRBV11-3 and TRBJ2-1, with TRBD2 matching over 8 bases. The CDR3 has 15 residues. Per the germline V gene, CDR1 is SGHNT and CDR2 is YENEEA. Trimming removed 11 bases from V and 6 bases from J; junction bases left unmatched: 15. For the CDR3, the DNA is TGTGCCGCTAGATTGTCGGGGGGGCCCTTCAATGAGCAGTTCTTC. As protein: CAARLSGGPFNEQFF. Complete variable domain (other parts from reference TRBV11-3 and TRBJ2-1): EAGVVQSPRYKIIEKKQPVAFWCNPISGHNTLYWYLQNLGQGPELLIRYENEEAVDDSQLPKDRFSAERLKGVDSTLKIQPAELGDSAVYLCAARLSGGPFNEQFFGPGTRLTVL.